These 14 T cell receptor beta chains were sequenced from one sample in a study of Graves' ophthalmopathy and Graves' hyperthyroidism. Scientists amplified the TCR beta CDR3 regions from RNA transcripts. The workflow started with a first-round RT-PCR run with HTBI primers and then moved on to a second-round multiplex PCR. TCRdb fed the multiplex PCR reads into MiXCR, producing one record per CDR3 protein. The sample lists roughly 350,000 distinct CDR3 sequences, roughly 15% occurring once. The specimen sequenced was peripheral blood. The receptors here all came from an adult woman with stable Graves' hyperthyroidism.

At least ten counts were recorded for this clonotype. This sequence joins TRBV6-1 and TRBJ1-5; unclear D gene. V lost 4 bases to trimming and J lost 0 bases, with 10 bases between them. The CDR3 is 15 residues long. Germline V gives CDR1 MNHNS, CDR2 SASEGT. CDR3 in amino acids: CASSVGGYSNQPQHF. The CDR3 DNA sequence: TGTGCCAGCAGTGTAGGCGGCTATAGCAATCAGCCCCAGCATTTT.

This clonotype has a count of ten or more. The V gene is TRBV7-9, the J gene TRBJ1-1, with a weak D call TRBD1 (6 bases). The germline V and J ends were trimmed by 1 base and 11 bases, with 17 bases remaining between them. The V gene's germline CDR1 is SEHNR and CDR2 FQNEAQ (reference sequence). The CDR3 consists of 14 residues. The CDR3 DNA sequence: TGTGCCAGCAGCTTAGGCGGGGGCGGGTTGACGGCTTTCTTT. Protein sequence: CASSLGGGGLTAFF.

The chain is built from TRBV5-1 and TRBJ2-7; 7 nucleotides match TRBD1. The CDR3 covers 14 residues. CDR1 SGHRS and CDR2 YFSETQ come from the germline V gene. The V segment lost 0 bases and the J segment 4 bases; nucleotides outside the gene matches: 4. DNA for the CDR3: TGCGCCAGCAGCTTGGGCCCGGGACAGTACGAGCAGTACTTC. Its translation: CASSLGPGQYEQYF.

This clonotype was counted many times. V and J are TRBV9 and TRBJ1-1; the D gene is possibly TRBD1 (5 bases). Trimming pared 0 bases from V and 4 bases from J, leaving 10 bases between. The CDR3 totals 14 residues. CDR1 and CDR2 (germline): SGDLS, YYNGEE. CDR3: CASSVADGGTEAFF. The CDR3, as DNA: TGTGCCAGCAGCGTAGCGGATGGGGGCACTGAAGCTTTCTTT.

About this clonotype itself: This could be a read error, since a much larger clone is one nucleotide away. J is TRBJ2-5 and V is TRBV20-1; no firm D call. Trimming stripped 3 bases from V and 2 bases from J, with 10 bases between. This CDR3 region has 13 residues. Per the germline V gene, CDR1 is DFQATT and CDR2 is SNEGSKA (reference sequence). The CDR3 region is CSASPSEQETQYF. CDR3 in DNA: TGCAGTGCTAGTCCCAGCGAACAAGAGACCCAGTACTTC.

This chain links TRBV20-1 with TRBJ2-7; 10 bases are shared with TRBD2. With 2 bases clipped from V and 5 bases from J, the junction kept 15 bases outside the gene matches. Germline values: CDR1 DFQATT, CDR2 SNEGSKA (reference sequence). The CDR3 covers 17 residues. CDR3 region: CSARSSRASGRSNEQYF. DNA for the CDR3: TGCAGTGCTAGATCTAGCCGGGCTAGCGGGAGATCCAACGAGCAGTACTTC.

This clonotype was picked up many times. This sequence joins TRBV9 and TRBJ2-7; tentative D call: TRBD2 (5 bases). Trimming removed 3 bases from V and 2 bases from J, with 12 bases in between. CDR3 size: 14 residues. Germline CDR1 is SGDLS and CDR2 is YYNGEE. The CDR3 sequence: CASSASGFAYEQYF. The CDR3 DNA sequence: TGTGCCAGCAGCGCCAGCGGATTTGCCTACGAGCAGTACTTC.

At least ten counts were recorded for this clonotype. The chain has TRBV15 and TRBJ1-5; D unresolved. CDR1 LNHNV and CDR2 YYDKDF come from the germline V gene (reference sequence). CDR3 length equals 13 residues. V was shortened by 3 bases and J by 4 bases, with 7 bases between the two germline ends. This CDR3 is CATSSGKNQPQHF. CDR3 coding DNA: TGTGCCACCAGCAGCGGAAAAAATCAGCCCCAGCATTTT.

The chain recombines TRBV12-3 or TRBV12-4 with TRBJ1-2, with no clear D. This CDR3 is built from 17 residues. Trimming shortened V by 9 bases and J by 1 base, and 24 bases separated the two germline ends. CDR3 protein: CASSISLAPQDNYGYTF. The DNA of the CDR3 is TGTGCCAGTAGTATCTCGCTGGCGCCTCAGGATAACTATGGCTACACCTTC.

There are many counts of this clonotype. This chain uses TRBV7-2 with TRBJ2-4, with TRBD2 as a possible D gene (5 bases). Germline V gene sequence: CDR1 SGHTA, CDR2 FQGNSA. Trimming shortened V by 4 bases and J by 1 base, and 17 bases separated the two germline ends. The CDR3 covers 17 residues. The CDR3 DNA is TGTGCCAGCAGCTCGGCCAGCGGATTGATGGCCAAAAACATTCAGTACTTC. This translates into CASSSASGLMAKNIQYF.

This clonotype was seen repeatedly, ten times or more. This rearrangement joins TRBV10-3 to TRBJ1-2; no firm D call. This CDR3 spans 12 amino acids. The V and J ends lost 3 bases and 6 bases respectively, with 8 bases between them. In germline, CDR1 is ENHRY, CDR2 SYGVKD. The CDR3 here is CAISEWADGYTF. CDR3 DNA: TGTGCCATCAGTGAATGGGCTGATGGCTACACCTTC.

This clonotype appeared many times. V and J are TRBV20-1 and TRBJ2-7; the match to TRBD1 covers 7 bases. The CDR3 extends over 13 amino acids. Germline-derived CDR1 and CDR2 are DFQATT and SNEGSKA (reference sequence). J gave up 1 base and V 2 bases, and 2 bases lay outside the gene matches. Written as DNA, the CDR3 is TGCAGTGCTAGAATGGACAGGTCCTACGAGCAGTACTTC. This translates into CSARMDRSYEQYF.

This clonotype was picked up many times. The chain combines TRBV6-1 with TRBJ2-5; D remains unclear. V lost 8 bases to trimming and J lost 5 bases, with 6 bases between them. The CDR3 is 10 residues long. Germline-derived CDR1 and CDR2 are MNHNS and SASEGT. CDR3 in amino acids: CASVRETQYF. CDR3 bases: TGTGCCAGCGTGAGGGAGACCCAGTACTTC.

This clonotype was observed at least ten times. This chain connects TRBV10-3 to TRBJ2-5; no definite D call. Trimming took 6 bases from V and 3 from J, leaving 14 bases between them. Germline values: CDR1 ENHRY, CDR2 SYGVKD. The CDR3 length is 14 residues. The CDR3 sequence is CAISGPQAEETQYF. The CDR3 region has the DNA TGTGCCATCAGCGGGCCGCAGGCAGAAGAGACCCAGTACTTC.